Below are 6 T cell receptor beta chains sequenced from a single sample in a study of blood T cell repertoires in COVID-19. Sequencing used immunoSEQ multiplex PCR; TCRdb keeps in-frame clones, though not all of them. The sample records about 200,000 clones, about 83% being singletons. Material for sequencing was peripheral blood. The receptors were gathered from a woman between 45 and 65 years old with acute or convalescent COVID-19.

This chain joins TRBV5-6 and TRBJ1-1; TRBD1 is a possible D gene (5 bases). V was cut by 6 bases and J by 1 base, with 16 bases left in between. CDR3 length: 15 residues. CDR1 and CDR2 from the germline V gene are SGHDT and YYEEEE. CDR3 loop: CASTPARAWNTEAFF. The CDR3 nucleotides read TGTGCCAGCACCCCCGCCAGGGCCTGGAACACTGAAGCTTTCTTT.

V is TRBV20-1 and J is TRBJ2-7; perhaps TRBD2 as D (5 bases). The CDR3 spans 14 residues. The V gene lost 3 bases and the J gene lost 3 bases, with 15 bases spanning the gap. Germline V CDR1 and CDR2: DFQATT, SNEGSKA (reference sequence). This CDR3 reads CSASKDLGHYEQYF. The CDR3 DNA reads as TGCAGTGCTAGTAAGGACTTAGGCCACTACGAGCAGTACTTC.

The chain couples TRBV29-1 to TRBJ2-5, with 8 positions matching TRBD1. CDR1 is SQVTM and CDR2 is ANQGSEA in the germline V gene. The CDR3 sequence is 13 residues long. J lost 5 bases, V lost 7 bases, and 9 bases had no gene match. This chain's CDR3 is CSAAQGAGETQYF. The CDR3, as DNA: TGCAGCGCTGCCCAGGGGGCGGGTGAGACCCAGTACTTC.

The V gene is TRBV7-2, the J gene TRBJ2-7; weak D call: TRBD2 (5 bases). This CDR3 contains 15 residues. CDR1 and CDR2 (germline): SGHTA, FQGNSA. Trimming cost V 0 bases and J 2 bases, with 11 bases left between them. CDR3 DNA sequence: TGTGCCAGCAGCTTAGCGGGTGCGGGCACCTACGAGCAGTACTTC. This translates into CASSLAGAGTYEQYF.

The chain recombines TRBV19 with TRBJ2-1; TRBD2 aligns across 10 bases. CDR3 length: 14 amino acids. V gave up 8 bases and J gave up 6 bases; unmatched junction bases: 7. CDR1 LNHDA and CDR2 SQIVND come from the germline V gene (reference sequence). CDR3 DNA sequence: TGTGCCAGTGCGTTAGCGGGAGGAACCAATGAGCAGTTCTTC. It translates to CASALAGGTNEQFF.

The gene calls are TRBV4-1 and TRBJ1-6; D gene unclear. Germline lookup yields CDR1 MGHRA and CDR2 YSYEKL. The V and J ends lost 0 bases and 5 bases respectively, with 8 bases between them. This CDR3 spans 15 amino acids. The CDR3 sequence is CASSQEMADNSPLHF. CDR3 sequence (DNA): TGCGCCAGCAGCCAAGAGATGGCCGATAATTCACCCCTCCACTTT.